This T cell receptor beta chain was sequenced during a study of T cells in narcolepsy. Using immunoSEQ multiplex PCR, the repertoire was profiled, and TCRdb retains in-frame clones only, with some absent. This table has around 18,000 clones, roughly 72% appearing once. V lost 3 bases, J lost 4 bases, and 15 bases lay in between. Germline CDR1 is SQVTM and CDR2 is ANQGSEA. The CDR3 length is 14 residues. Sequencing was performed on CD45RA- memory CD8+ T cells from PBMCs. This clonotype was obtained from a human donor with narcolepsy. V usage is TRBV29-1 and J usage is TRBJ1-1; weak D call: TRBD1 (5 bases). The CDR3 protein is CSVDPQGLLTEAFF. The CDR3, as DNA: TGCAGCGTTGACCCCCAGGGACTGCTCACTGAAGCTTTCTTT.